Presented here are 2 T cell receptor beta chains from one specimen sequenced in a study of cytotoxic CD8 clonotypes in ibrutinib-treated CLL. This table comes from immunoSEQ multiplex PCR, and its TCRdb copy is limited to in-frame clones, with some not included. The table shows approximately 200,000 clones, with approximately 68% occurring only once. The specimen comprised PBMCs, sampled after 24 months of ibrutinib treatment. These receptors were taken from a human donor with chronic lymphocytic leukemia.

The chain carries TRBV28 and TRBJ2-1; TRBD1 matches 7 bases. Trimming at V came to 3 bases and at J to 8 bases, leaving 4 bases not matched to a gene. Germline V gene data show CDR1 as MDHEN and CDR2 as SYDVKM. The CDR3 sequence is 13 residues long. CDR3 in amino acids: CASSFDRADEQFF. CDR3 DNA: TGTGCCAGCAGTTTCGACAGGGCCGATGAGCAGTTCTTC.

This clone was seen a few times. The chain joins TRBV6-4 to TRBJ2-7, with TRBD2 as a possible D gene (5 bases). There are 11 residues in the CDR3. V lost 8 bases to trimming and J lost 0 bases, with 5 bases between them. Germline CDR1 reads MRHNA; CDR2 reads SNTAGT. The CDR3 DNA sequence: TGTGCCAGCCGGGGCTCCTACGAGCAGTACTTC. It translates to CASRGSYEQYF.